This T cell receptor beta chain stems from a study of CD8 T cells in Susac syndrome. Germline assignment: CDR1 SGHNT and CDR2 YENEEA. This CDR3 comprises 15 residues. Trimming took off 2 bases at V and 6 bases at J, with 13 bases between the two ends. Random hexamers served to reverse transcribe roughly 0.5 to 1 ug RNA. One entry per CDR3 protein results from TCRdb running MiXCR on the immunoSEQ multiplex PCR reads. The sample records about 240,000 distinct CDR3 sequences, 90% to 96% being singletons. The sequence derives from a human donor with Susac syndrome. Sequencing was performed on CD4+ T cells from PBMCs. V and J are TRBV11-3 and TRBJ2-2, with D possibly called TRBD1 or TRBD2 (5 bases each). The CDR3 DNA sequence: TGTGCCAGCAGCTTATCGGGGAGAGGGGCCGGGGAGCTGTTTTTT. This sequence encodes CASSLSGRGAGELFF.